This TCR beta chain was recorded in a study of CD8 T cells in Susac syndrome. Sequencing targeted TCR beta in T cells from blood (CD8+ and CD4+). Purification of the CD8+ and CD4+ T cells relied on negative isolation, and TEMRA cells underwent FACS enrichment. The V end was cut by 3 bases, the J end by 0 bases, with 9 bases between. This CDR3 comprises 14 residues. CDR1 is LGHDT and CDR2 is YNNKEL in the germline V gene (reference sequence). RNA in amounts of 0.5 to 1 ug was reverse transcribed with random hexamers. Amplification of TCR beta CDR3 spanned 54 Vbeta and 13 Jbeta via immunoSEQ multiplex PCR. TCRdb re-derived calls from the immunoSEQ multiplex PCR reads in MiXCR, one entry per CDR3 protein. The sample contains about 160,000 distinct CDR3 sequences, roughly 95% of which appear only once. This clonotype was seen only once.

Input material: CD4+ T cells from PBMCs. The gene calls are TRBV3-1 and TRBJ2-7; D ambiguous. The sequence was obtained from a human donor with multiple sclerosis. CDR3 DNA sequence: TGTGCCAGCAGCCAGGCCGTCAACTCCTACGAGCAGTACTTC. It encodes CASSQAVNSYEQYF.